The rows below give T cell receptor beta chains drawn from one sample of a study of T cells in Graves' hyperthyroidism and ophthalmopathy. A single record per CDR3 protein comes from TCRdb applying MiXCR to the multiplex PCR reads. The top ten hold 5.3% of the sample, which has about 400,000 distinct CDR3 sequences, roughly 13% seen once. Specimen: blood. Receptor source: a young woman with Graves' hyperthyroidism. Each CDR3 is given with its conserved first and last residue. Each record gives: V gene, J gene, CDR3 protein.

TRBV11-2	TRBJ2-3	CASSLGGRREKGTQYF
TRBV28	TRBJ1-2	CASRSPLTGYGYTF
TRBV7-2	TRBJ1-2	CASSLVWSPTGAVGYTF
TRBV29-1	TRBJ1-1	CSVDSRLGHTEAFF
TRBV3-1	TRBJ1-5	CASSQDFFRGVQPQHF
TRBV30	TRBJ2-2	CAWRLGSGTGELFF
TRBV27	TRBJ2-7	CASSPRGRAYEQYF
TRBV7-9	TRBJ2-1	CASSLFRGPRYNEQFF
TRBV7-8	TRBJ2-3	CASSSQGVGSDTQYF
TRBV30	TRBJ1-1	CAWSVRAGSLNTEAFF
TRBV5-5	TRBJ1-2	CASSPGSNGYTF
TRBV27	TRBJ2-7	CASRLQMGQAYEQYF
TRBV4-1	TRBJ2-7	CASSRGPGASGSYEQYF
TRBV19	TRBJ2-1	CASSGTVNEQFF
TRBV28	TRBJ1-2	CASSGAGRGYTF
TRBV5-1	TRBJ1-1	CASSPGGARLTEAFF
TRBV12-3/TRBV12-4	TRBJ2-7	CASSPRLAAEQYF
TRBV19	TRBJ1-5	CASSPQGIQPQHF
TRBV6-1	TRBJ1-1	CASRIDRATEAFF
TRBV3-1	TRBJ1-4	CASSLRGTGEEKLFF
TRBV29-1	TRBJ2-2	CSVQVSGELFF
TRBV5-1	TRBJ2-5	CASSLTGWRETQYF
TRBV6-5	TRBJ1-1	CASSYSKTAEAFF
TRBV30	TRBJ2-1	CAWSVGGLARNEQFF
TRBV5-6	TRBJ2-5	CASSSRGHFWQETQYF
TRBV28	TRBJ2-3	CASGSLDTALMYF
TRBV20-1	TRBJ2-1	CSAAGTSGKGEQFF
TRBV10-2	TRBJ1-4	CASSGGGTGAEKLFF
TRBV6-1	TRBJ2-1	CASTLAPLAGGFF
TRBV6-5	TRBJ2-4	CASSYSGMVAKNIQYF
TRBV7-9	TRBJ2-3	CASSLLSQFTDTQYF
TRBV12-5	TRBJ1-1	CASGLPSRISEAFF
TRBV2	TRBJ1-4	CASSPDRTNEKLFF
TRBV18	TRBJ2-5	CASSRRDRYQETQYF
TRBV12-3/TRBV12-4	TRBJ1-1	CASSTAGSYTEAFF
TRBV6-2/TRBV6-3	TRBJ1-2	CASSKTSGQTLSGYTF
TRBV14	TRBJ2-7	CASSQGSEQYF
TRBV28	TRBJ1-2	CASSPPQGGGYGYTF
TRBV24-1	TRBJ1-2	CATSDPTGPGGYTF
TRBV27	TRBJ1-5	CASSSGQGANQPQHF
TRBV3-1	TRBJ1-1	CASTLMNTEAFF
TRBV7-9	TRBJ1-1	CASSLRTATTEAFF
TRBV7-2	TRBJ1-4	CASSSGGNNEKLFF
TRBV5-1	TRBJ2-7	CASSPGQELSEQYF
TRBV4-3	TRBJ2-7	CASSHAGTYEQYF
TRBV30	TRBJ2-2	CACWKGPGELFF
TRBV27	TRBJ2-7	CASSLFGLAPYEQYF
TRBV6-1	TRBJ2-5	CATGLAGVSGGTQYF